These 21 T cell receptor beta chains were sequenced from one sample in a study of T-cell memory formation after mild COVID-19. TCRdb used MiXCR to reprocess the 5' RACE reads, holding one entry per CDR3 protein. The sample lists around 99,000 distinct CDR3 sequences, approximately 15% occurring once. Sample: PBMCs or a T cell subset sorted from them (not recorded which). The receptors originated from a man between 18 and 35 years old who had mild COVID-19 (a few samples of this study predate the infection). Cell type and time point are not known.

At least ten counts were recorded for this clonotype. V usage is TRBV20-1 and J usage is TRBJ2-7; 9 bases match TRBD1. Losses at the gene ends were 1 base for V and 4 bases for J; bases not matched to a gene: 11. The CDR3 is 16 residues long. Germline CDR1 reads DFQATT; CDR2 reads SNEGSKA (reference sequence). The CDR3 nucleotides read TGCAGTGCTAGAGGCGGGACAGGGTTCCCGACATACGAGCAGTACGTC. It yields the protein CSARGGTGFPTYEQYV.

CDR3 DNA sequence: TGCAGTGCTGGCCGCGGGGACACTGAAGCTTTCTTT. Its protein product is CSAGRGDTEAFF. The chain joins TRBV20-1 to TRBJ1-1; D remains unclear. V was pared by 5 bases and J by 3 bases, with 10 bases between. This CDR3 has 12 amino acids. Per the germline V gene, CDR1 is DFQATT and CDR2 is SNEGSKA (reference sequence).

V is TRBV11-2 and J is TRBJ2-3; the match to TRBD2 covers 7 bases. V shed 6 bases and J 5 bases; nucleotides not matched to a gene: 8. Per germline, CDR1 SGHAT and CDR2 FQNNGV. This CDR3 is 14 amino acids long. CDR3 sequence reads: CASSNSGGGDTQYF. The CDR3 DNA follows: TGTGCCAGCAGTAATTCCGGCGGGGGAGATACGCAGTATTTT.

This chain uses TRBV19 with TRBJ2-7, with D tentatively TRBD2 (6 bases). The germline V gene has CDR1 LNHDA and CDR2 SQIVND (reference sequence). V gave up 5 bases and J gave up 0 bases, with 11 bases separating them. The CDR3 runs to 14 residues. This CDR3 reads CASSHGGISYEQYF. DNA for the CDR3: TGTGCCAGTAGTCATGGAGGGATCTCCTACGAGCAGTACTTC. The full variable domain, with the rest looked up from reference TRBV19 and TRBJ2-7, is DGGITQSPKYLFRKEGQNVTLSCEQNLNHDAMYWYRQDPGQGLRLIYYSQIVNDFQKGDIAEGYSVSREKKESFPLTVTSAQKNPTAFYLCASSHGGISYEQYFGPGTRLTVT.

The table lists this clonotype with a few counts. This rearrangement joins TRBV4-3 to TRBJ2-2; D may be TRBD2 (5 bases). V was shortened by 0 bases and J by 5 bases, with 10 bases between the two germline ends. The CDR3 covers 15 residues. Germline lookup yields CDR1 LGHNA and CDR2 YSLEER. CDR3 residues: CASSQERVVTGELFF. CDR3 DNA sequence: TGCGCCAGCAGCCAAGAGCGGGTGGTAACCGGGGAGCTGTTTTTT.

The genes are TRBV10-3 and TRBJ2-5, with 8 bases lining up with TRBD2. Unmatched junction bases numbered 8, after V lost 6 bases and J lost 5 bases. CDR1 is ENHRY and CDR2 is SYGVKD in the germline V gene. The CDR3 totals 14 residues. The CDR3 protein is CAISPRGGEETQYF. DNA of the CDR3: TGTGCCATCAGCCCCCGGGGGGGCGAGGAGACCCAGTACTTC.

V is TRBV3-1 and J is TRBJ2-2; 8 bases fit TRBD2. This CDR3 is 16 amino acids long. In germline, CDR1 is LGHDT, CDR2 YNNKEL (reference sequence). V lost 1 base and J lost 6; bases outside the gene matches: 7. CDR3 sequence (DNA): TGTGCCAGCAGCCAAGCCCCCTGGACTAGCCCCGGGGAGCTGTTTTTT. Its protein is CASSQAPWTSPGELFF.

This clonotype was seen a few times. The chain joins TRBV6-5 to TRBJ2-2; 12 bases map to TRBD2. CDR1 is MNHEY, CDR2 SVGAGI, per germline. The CDR3 totals 15 residues. Trimming at V came to 4 bases and at J to 6 bases, leaving 3 bases not matched to a gene. CDR3 coding DNA: TGTGCCAGCAGTTCTAGCGGGGGGGCAGCCGGGGAGCTGTTTTTT. Its protein is CASSSSGGAAGELFF.

There are a few counts of this clonotype. The gene calls are TRBV7-2 and TRBJ1-5; tentatively, D is TRBD1 (5 bases). Trimming shortened V by 2 bases and J by 2 bases, and 10 bases separated the two germline ends. This CDR3 spans 15 amino acids. The V gene's germline CDR1 is SGHTA and CDR2 FQGNSA. DNA of the CDR3: TGTGCCAGCAGCTTAATCGTGGGGGGCAATCAGCCCCAGCATTTT. As protein: CASSLIVGGNQPQHF.

A few counts support this clonotype. This rearrangement joins TRBV28 to TRBJ1-5; D is uncertain. The CDR3 has 16 amino acids. The V end was cut by 5 bases, the J end by 1 base, with 15 bases between. Looked up from germline, CDR1 is MDHEN and CDR2 is SYDVKM. CDR3 loop: CASSLYTGVSNQPQHF. CDR3 nucleotides: TGTGCCAGCAGTCTCTATACGGGAGTAAGCAATCAGCCCCAGCATTTT.

Only a few counts were recorded for this clonotype. CDR3 residues: CASSLRTGFADTQYF. In DNA form, the CDR3 reads TGTGCCAGCAGCTTAAGAACAGGGTTCGCAGATACGCAGTATTTT. The chain carries TRBV6-2 or TRBV6-3 and TRBJ2-3, with D possibly matching TRBD1 (6 bases). The CDR3 sequence is 15 residues long. Germline-derived CDR1 and CDR2 are MNHEY and SVGEGT. V lost 6 bases, J lost 4 bases, and 17 bases lay in between.

This sequence joins TRBV4-3 and TRBJ2-3; D could derive from TRBD1 or TRBD2 (6 bases each). CDR1 is LGHNA, CDR2 YSLEER, per germline. Trimming removed 0 bases at V and 3 bases at J, with 25 bases between. There are 20 residues in the CDR3. CDR3 protein: CASSQEVGTGPTGGTDTQYF. For the CDR3, the DNA is TGCGCCAGCAGCCAAGAAGTTGGAACAGGGCCCACCGGGGGTACAGATACGCAGTATTTT.

The chain employs TRBV28 and TRBJ1-3; possibly TRBD1 for D (6 bases). The CDR3 sequence is 16 residues long. V was pared by 8 bases and J by 3 bases, with 20 bases between. In germline, CDR1 is MDHEN, CDR2 SYDVKM. The CDR3 here is CASVLGTRYFGNTIYF. In nucleotides, the CDR3 is TGTGCCAGCGTACTCGGGACACGTTACTTTGGAAACACCATATATTTT.

This clonotype has a handful of counts. The chain carries TRBV27 and TRBJ2-6; no clear D. The CDR3 has 13 amino acids. The V end was cut by 3 bases, the J end by 3 bases, with 3 bases between. Germline V gene sequence: CDR1 MNHEY, CDR2 SMNVEV (reference sequence). The CDR3, as DNA: TGTGCCAGCAGTTTGGATGGGGCCAACGTCCTGACTTTC. Encoded protein: CASSLDGANVLTF.

This clonotype was counted ten times or more. The chain is built from TRBV29-1 and TRBJ1-2, with D uncertain. This CDR3 region has 14 residues. Germline assignment: CDR1 SQVTM and CDR2 ANQGSEA. Trimming removed 3 bases from V and 1 base from J, with 12 bases in between. CDR3 sequence: CSVDGFDLNYGYTF. DNA for the CDR3: TGCAGCGTTGACGGGTTTGATCTTAACTATGGCTACACCTTC.

This clonotype was seen more than once but under ten times. The chain joins TRBV7-9 to TRBJ2-5, with 10 bases lining up with TRBD2. The V gene end was trimmed by 6 bases and the J gene end by 5 bases; junction bases not matched to a gene: 9. This CDR3 has 15 amino acids. Germline V gene data show CDR1 as SEHNR and CDR2 as FQNEAQ (reference sequence). In DNA form, the CDR3 reads TGTGCCAGCAGTGATCTAGCGGGGGATATTGAGACCCAGTACTTC. Translated: CASSDLAGDIETQYF. Drawing the rest from reference TRBV7-9 and TRBJ2-5, the complete variable domain is DTGVSQNPRHKITKRGQNVTFRCDPISEHNRLYWYRQTLGQGPEFLTYFQNEAQLEKSRLLSDRFSAERPKGSFSTLEIQRTEQGDSAMYLCASSDLAGDIETQYFGPGTRLLVL.

This clonotype was found a few times. The chain has TRBV11-2 and TRBJ1-3; no firm D call. The CDR3 length is 15 residues. V lost 1 base to trimming and J lost 0 bases, with 7 bases between them. CDR1 and CDR2 from the germline V gene are SGHAT and FQNNGV. The CDR3 here is CASSLAAYSGNTIYF. The CDR3 nucleotides read TGTGCCAGCAGCTTAGCCGCATACTCTGGAAACACCATATATTTT.

The chain recombines TRBV15 with TRBJ2-3; D not certain. The CDR3 contains 14 residues. Germline CDR1 reads LNHNV; CDR2 reads YYDKDF (reference sequence). V was cut by 4 bases and J by 4 bases, with 12 bases left in between. In nucleotides, the CDR3 is TGTGCCACCAGCACAGATGAAGGGTCAGATACGCAGTATTTT. This translates into CATSTDEGSDTQYF.

CDR3 DNA: TGTGCCAGCAGCTTTCGGACTAGCGGGGTCGGGGAGACCCAGTACTTC. The encoded protein is CASSFRTSGVGETQYF. J is TRBJ2-5 and V is TRBV7-2; 12 positions agree with TRBD2. CDR1 SGHTA and CDR2 FQGNSA come from the germline V gene. The CDR3 consists of 16 residues. V was clipped by 3 bases and J by 5 bases; unmatched bases: 7. Full variable domain (rest looked up from reference TRBV7-2 and TRBJ2-5): GAGVSQSPSNKVTEKGKDVELRCDPISGHTALYWYRQSLGQGLEFLIYFQGNSAPDKSGLPSDRFSAERTGGSVSTLTIQRTQQEDSAVYLCASSFRTSGVGETQYFGPGTRLLVL.

The V and J genes are TRBV7-9 and TRBJ2-2, with 9 bases matching TRBD1. Germline CDR1 reads SEHNR; CDR2 reads FQNEAQ (reference sequence). The CDR3 sequence is 16 residues long. Trimming took 4 bases from V and 7 from J; bases not matched to a gene: 10. This CDR3 is CASSSVLQGAVGELFF. CDR3 sequence (DNA): TGTGCCAGCAGCTCAGTTCTACAGGGGGCTGTCGGGGAGCTGTTTTTT.

This clonotype turned up a few times. The V gene is TRBV29-1, the J gene TRBJ2-3; D is possibly TRBD1 (6 bases). V gave up 3 bases and J gave up 4 bases, with 11 bases separating them. The CDR3 sequence is 13 residues long. The germline gives CDR1 SQVTM, CDR2 ANQGSEA. The CDR3 sequence is CSVEGAGSDTQYF. In DNA, the CDR3 is TGCAGCGTTGAGGGGGCAGGATCAGATACGCAGTATTTT.